Listed below are T cell receptor beta chains from one sample, sequenced in a study of T cell repertoires in cytomegalovirus infection. Their antigens are not known. TCRdb called the reads again in MiXCR, with one record for every CDR3 protein. In the table there are some 900,000 distinct CDR3 sequences, 32% of which are singletons. The material was cultured CD8+ T cells from PBMCs, obtained from culture after CMV antigen stimulation. The receptors derive from a human donor in good health (CMV status not recorded). Some clones in this sample may be carry-over from other donors' samples. Both conserved end residues are part of each CDR3. A D gene is named only where the DNA matches it firmly.

CDR3aa,d_gene,v_gene,len
CASSPGMLAKLFF,NA,TRBV27,13
CASSLASQTTNEKLFF,NA,TRBV7-4,16
CASSASLGYTF,NA,TRBV9,11
CASSSLSTDTRTDTQYF,NA,TRBV6-5,17
CASSRGGNLPWGSNTGELFF,NA,TRBV27,20
CASSLGGWNSPLHF,NA,TRBV5-6,14
CSVEGRGYGYTF,NA,TRBV29-1,12
CASSPQGNPIYF,NA,TRBV13,12
CASLGGASTDTQYF,NA,TRBV7-6,14
CASSLALPGEAFF,NA,TRBV12-3/TRBV12-4,13
CASGLGGASGGLSYNEQFF,TRBD2,TRBV2,19
CASSVGTSPGAYGYTF,NA,TRBV9,16
CASSRQGRTKLYGYTF,TRBD1,TRBV7-3,16
CAISESVQTTNYGYTF,NA,TRBV10-3,16
CASTPPAGIKTDTQYF,TRBD2,TRBV7-9,16
CASSFRGVAFF,NA,TRBV7-2,11
CASSFRLQTYEQYF,NA,TRBV5-6,14
CASSVGYGGPQHF,NA,TRBV6-6,13
CSARSPGTDTQYF,NA,TRBV20-1,13
CASSIRLSYGYTF,NA,TRBV19,13
CASSYIDLAGPTEAFF,NA,TRBV6-6,16
CASQTGEGDTGELFF,TRBD1,TRBV2,15
CASSQDPPGTYTDTQYF,NA,TRBV4-2,17
CVSSPESILYEQYF,NA,TRBV14,14
CASSLSGTGYNEKLFF,TRBD1,TRBV7-6,16
CASSLAGGVREQFF,TRBD2,TRBV5-6,14
CASSLAARRNTQYF,NA,TRBV12-3/TRBV12-4,14
CASSSEGNPNYGYTF,NA,TRBV13,15
CSVQGYTEAFF,NA,TRBV29-1,11
CASRLAPATNEKLFF,NA,TRBV6-8,15
CAISEQGPRARNEQFF,TRBD1,TRBV10-3,16
CASSSSGSSTDTQYF,TRBD2,TRBV7-9,15
CASTFHGEQYF,NA,TRBV7-6,11
CASSLEKDIWFLDEQYF,NA,TRBV7-9,17